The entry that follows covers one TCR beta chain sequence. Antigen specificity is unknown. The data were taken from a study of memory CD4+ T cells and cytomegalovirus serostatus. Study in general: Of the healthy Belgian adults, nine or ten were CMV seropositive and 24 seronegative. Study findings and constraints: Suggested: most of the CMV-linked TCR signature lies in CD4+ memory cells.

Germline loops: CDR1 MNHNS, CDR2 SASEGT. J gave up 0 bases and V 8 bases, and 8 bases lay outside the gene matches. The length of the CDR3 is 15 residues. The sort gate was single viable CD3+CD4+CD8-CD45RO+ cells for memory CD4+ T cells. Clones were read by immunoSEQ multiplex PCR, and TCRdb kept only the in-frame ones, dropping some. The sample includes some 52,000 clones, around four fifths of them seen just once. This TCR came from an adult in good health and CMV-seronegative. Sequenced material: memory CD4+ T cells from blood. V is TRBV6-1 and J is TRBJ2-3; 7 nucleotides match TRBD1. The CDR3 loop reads CASLPQGSSTDTQYF. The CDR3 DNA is TGTGCCAGCCTCCCACAGGGGTCTAGCACAGATACGCAGTATTTT.